Below, one T cell receptor (beta chain) is given with its context. Its antigen is as yet unknown. This sample also contains other DNA sequences that code for the same CDR3. Sequencing used immunoSEQ multiplex PCR; TCRdb keeps in-frame clones, though not all of them. The sample lists about 20,000 clones, approximately 68% occurring once. The sample is drawn from a study of PD-1 blockade in classical Hodgkin lymphoma. The V gene's germline CDR1 is SGDLS and CDR2 YYNGEE. The CDR3 has 15 amino acids. V lost 2 bases and J lost 0; bases outside the gene matches: 2. Findings and caveats of the study: Healthy donors reportedly exceeded newly diagnosed patients in baseline TCR diversity.

Time point noted: cycle 4 day 1 (C4D1), after more than five weeks of nivolumab. Patients all relapsed after autologous stem cell transplantation, and there was variation in brentuximab vedotin exposure. This TCR came from a human donor with classical Hodgkin lymphoma. The source was peripheral blood mononuclear cells (PBMCs), collected before the fourth cycle of nivolumab. The V call is TRBV9, the J call TRBJ2-3, with 8 bases that match TRBD2. In DNA form, the CDR3 reads TGTGCCAGCAGCGTTAGCGGGACCAGCACAGATACGCAGTATTTT. Translated: CASSVSGTSTDTQYF.